A selection of T cell receptor beta chains follows, all from one sample in a study of T cell responses to AZD1222 COVID-19 vaccine. TCRdb keeps only in-frame clones here, not all; method: immunoSEQ multiplex PCR. The sample carries 110,000 or so clones, about 93% recorded once. This material consisted of peripheral blood, taken 28 days after the second dose of the MenACWY control vaccine. All receptors come from an adult who received the MenACWY meningococcal vaccine as a control. Both conserved end residues are part of each CDR3. D genes are given only for firm matches. Clone size is given for some rows only: seen once, a few or many times, or a class if the clone is expanded.

D: TRBD1
J: TRBJ1-1
V: TRBV6-2/TRBV6-3
size: NA
CDR3: CASSNTFATGHNGAFF
DNA: TGTGCCAGCAGTAACACTTTCGCGACAGGGCACAACGGGGCTTTCTTT

D: NA
J: TRBJ2-5
V: TRBV28
size: NA
CDR3: CASSSRWETQYF
DNA: TGTGCCAGCAGCAGTAGGTGGGAGACCCAGTACTTC

D: NA
J: TRBJ1-1
V: TRBV12-3/TRBV12-4
size: NA
CDR3: CASSWGDTEAFF
DNA: TGTGCCAGCAGTTGGGGGGACACTGAAGCTTTCTTT

D: NA
J: TRBJ2-3
V: TRBV3-1/TRBV3-2
size: NA
CDR3: CASSQGVGTGDTQYF
DNA: TGTGCCAGCAGCCAAGGGGTGGGGACGGGAGATACGCAGTATTTT

D: TRBD1
J: TRBJ2-7
V: TRBV7-6
size: NA
CDR3: CASSSLKGDRDLISYEQYF
DNA: TGTGCCAGCAGTTCTCTCAAGGGGGACAGGGACCTAATTTCCTACGAGCAGTACTTC

D: NA
J: TRBJ2-5
V: TRBV6-5
size: NA
CDR3: CASSPDFQETQYF
DNA: TGTGCCAGCAGTCCCGACTTCCAAGAGACCCAGTACTTC

D: NA
J: TRBJ1-2
V: TRBV7-2
size: NA
CDR3: CASSPDRYGYTF
DNA: TGTGCCAGCAGCCCCGATCGATATGGCTACACCTTC

D: NA
J: TRBJ2-1
V: TRBV28
size: NA
CDR3: CASSAGLRSSYNEQFF
DNA: TGTGCCAGCAGTGCCGGACTCCGAAGCTCCTACAATGAGCAGTTCTTC

D: TRBD1
J: TRBJ2-2
V: TRBV28
size: NA
CDR3: CASSPAGTGDTGELFF
DNA: TGTGCCAGCAGTCCAGCCGGGACAGGTGACACCGGGGAGCTGTTTTTT

D: NA
J: TRBJ1-3
V: TRBV30
size: once
CDR3: CAFLYGSSGNTIYF
DNA: TGTGCCTTCCTGTATGGCAGCTCTGGAAACACCATATATTTT

D: NA
J: TRBJ2-2
V: TRBV11-2
size: few
CDR3: CASSFGAETMAGELFF
DNA: TGTGCCAGCAGCTTTGGGGCGGAGACCATGGCCGGGGAGCTGTTTTTT

D: NA
J: TRBJ1-5
V: TRBV28
size: NA
CDR3: CASSPWGPSNQPQHF
DNA: TGTGCCAGCAGTCCCTGGGGGCCGAGCAATCAGCCCCAGCATTTT

D: NA
J: TRBJ1-3
V: TRBV4-2
size: NA
CDR3: CASSQDTGVLGSNTIYF
DNA: TGTGCCAGCAGCCAAGATACGGGGGTTTTAGGGTCAAACACCATATATTTT

D: NA
J: TRBJ2-5
V: TRBV15
size: NA
CDR3: CATSRESETQYF
DNA: TGTGCCACCAGCAGAGAGAGCGAGACCCAGTACTTC

D: NA
J: TRBJ1-3
V: TRBV19
size: NA
CDR3: CASSSGHTIYF
DNA: TGTGCCAGTTCGAGCGGACACACCATATATTTT

D: TRBD1
J: TRBJ2-3
V: TRBV7-9
size: NA
CDR3: CASSSYSRGPTDTQYF
DNA: TGTGCCAGCAGCTCCTACTCCAGGGGGCCTACAGATACGCAGTATTTT

D: NA
J: TRBJ1-4
V: TRBV28
size: NA
CDR3: CASSLPGSLGEKLFF
DNA: TGTGCCAGCAGTTTACCGGGATCCTTGGGGGAAAAACTGTTTTTT

D: NA
J: TRBJ2-1
V: TRBV9
size: NA
CDR3: CASSVLGDEQFF
DNA: TGTGCCAGCAGCGTATTGGGAGATGAGCAGTTCTTC

D: NA
J: TRBJ2-5
V: TRBV5-1
size: NA
CDR3: CASSTILGGSETQYF
DNA: TGCGCCAGCAGCACCATTCTGGGGGGAAGTGAGACCCAGTACTTC

D: TRBD1
J: TRBJ1-5
V: TRBV3-1/TRBV3-2
size: NA
CDR3: CASRQGLGQPQHF
DNA: TGTGCCAGCAGACAGGGGTTAGGTCAGCCCCAGCATTTT

D: TRBD2
J: TRBJ2-3
V: TRBV28
size: NA
CDR3: CASSLASTSGDADTQYF
DNA: TGTGCCAGCAGTTTAGCGTCTACTAGCGGGGATGCAGATACGCAGTATTTT

D: NA
J: TRBJ1-2
V: TRBV27
size: NA
CDR3: CASRSPLLGDGYTF
DNA: TGTGCCAGCAGATCCCCGTTACTGGGGGACGGCTACACCTTC

D: TRBD1
J: TRBJ1-2
V: TRBV5-6
size: once
CDR3: CASSLYGEGAATNYGYTF
DNA: TGTGCCAGCAGCTTGTACGGTGAGGGGGCAGCGACTAACTATGGCTACACCTTC

D: TRBD1
J: TRBJ1-2
V: TRBV6-5
size: few
CDR3: CASSYRGTGGIYGYTF
DNA: TGTGCCAGCAGTTACCGCGGGACAGGTGGAATCTATGGCTACACCTTC

D: TRBD2
J: TRBJ2-2
V: TRBV6-4
size: NA
CDR3: CASSDGTSLGELFF
DNA: TGTGCCAGCAGTGACGGGACTAGCTTGGGGGAGCTGTTTTTT

D: TRBD2
J: TRBJ2-7
V: TRBV30
size: NA
CDR3: CAWRVAGAYEQYF
DNA: TGTGCCTGGAGAGTGGCGGGGGCCTACGAGCAGTACTTC

D: TRBD2
J: TRBJ2-2
V: TRBV6-2/TRBV6-3
size: NA
CDR3: CASSSGLVEAGELFF
DNA: TGTGCCAGCAGTTCGGGACTAGTAGAGGCCGGGGAGCTGTTTTTT

D: TRBD2
J: TRBJ2-7
V: TRBV5-4
size: NA
CDR3: CASSYGTSGRYEQYF
DNA: TGTGCCAGCAGCTACGGGACTAGCGGTAGATACGAGCAGTACTTC

D: TRBD1
J: TRBJ2-3
V: TRBV29-1
size: NA
CDR3: CSVELLDRAGTDTQYF
DNA: TGCAGCGTTGAGTTATTAGACAGGGCTGGCACAGATACGCAGTATTTT

D: NA
J: TRBJ1-3
V: TRBV18
size: NA
CDR3: CASSPTGGGNTIYF
DNA: TGTGCCAGCTCACCAACTGGAGGGGGAAACACCATATATTTT

D: TRBD1
J: TRBJ2-1
V: TRBV3-1/TRBV3-2
size: NA
CDR3: CASSQAGTGAPTYNEQFF
DNA: TGTGCCAGCAGCCAAGCCGGGACAGGGGCTCCAACCTACAATGAGCAGTTCTTC

D: NA
J: TRBJ2-7
V: TRBV6-5
size: NA
CDR3: CASSSLTGYEQYF
DNA: TGTGCCAGCAGTTCACTGACAGGCTACGAGCAGTACTTC

D: NA
J: TRBJ1-5
V: TRBV5-1
size: once
CDR3: CASSFRGESNQPQHF
DNA: TGCGCCAGCAGCTTTAGGGGGGAGAGCAATCAGCCCCAGCATTTT

D: NA
J: TRBJ2-5
V: TRBV24-1
size: NA
CDR3: CATSESGVGGPQETQYF
DNA: TGTGCCACCAGTGAGTCAGGGGTCGGGGGCCCCCAAGAGACCCAGTACTTC

D: NA
J: TRBJ2-1
V: TRBV6-2/TRBV6-3
size: NA
CDR3: CASSLLQVPPRYNEQFF
DNA: TGTGCCAGCAGTTTACTACAGGTCCCTCCCCGCTACAATGAGCAGTTCTTC

D: NA
J: TRBJ1-6
V: TRBV19
size: few
CDR3: CASSITPTGGDSPLHF
DNA: TGTGCCAGTAGTATAACCCCGACAGGAGGGGATTCACCCCTCCACTTT

D: NA
J: TRBJ2-5
V: TRBV19
size: NA
CDR3: CASSIGQVDRETQYF
DNA: TGTGCCAGTAGTATAGGACAGGTTGATAGGGAGACCCAGTACTTC

D: NA
J: TRBJ2-5
V: TRBV7-9
size: NA
CDR3: CASSPRDGDVWETQYF
DNA: TGTGCCAGCAGCCCCCGGGACGGCGATGTGTGGGAGACCCAGTACTTC

D: NA
J: TRBJ1-1
V: TRBV19
size: NA
CDR3: CASSPPGTKGPEAFF
DNA: TGTGCCAGTAGTCCCCCAGGGACCAAGGGCCCTGAAGCTTTCTTT

D: TRBD2
J: TRBJ2-1
V: TRBV28
size: NA
CDR3: CASRMTSGRVDYNEQFF
DNA: TGTGCCAGCAGGATGACTAGCGGGAGGGTCGACTACAATGAGCAGTTCTTC

D: NA
J: TRBJ2-7
V: TRBV9
size: NA
CDR3: CASSRTFNEQYF
DNA: TGTGCCAGCAGTCGGACTTTCAACGAGCAGTACTTC